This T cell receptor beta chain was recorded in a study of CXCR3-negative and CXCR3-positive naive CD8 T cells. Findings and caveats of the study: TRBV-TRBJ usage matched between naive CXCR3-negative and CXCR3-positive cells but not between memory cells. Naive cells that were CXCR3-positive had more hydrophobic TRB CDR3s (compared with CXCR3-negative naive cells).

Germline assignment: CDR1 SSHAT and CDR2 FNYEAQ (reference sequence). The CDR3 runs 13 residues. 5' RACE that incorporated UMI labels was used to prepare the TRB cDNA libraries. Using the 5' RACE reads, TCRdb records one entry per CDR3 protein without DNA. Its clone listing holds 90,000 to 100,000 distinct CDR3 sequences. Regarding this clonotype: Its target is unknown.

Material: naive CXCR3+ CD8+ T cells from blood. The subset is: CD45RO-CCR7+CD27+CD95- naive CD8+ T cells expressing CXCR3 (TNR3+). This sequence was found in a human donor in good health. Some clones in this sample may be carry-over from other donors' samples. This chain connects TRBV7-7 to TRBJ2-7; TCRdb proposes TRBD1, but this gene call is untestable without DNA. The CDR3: CASSNGATYEQYF.